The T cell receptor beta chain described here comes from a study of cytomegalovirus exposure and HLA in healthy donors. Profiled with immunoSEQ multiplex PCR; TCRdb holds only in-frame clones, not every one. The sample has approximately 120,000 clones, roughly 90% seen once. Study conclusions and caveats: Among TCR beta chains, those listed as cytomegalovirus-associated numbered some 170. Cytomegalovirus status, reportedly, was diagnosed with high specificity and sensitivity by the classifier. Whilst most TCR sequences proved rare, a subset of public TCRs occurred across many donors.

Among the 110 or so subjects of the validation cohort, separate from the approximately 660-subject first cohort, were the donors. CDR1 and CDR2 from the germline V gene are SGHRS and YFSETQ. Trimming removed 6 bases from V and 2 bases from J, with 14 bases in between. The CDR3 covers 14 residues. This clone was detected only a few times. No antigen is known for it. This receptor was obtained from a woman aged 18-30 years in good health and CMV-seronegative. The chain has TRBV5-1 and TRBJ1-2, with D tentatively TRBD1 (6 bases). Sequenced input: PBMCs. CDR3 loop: CASMPTTGNYGYTF. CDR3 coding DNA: TGCGCCAGCATGCCTACGACAGGAAACTATGGCTACACCTTC.